Following are 32 T cell receptor beta chains from one sample sequenced in a study of T cells after yellow fever vaccination. TCRdb reprocessed the 5' RACE reads with MiXCR, giving one entry per CDR3 protein. Of under 550,000 distinct CDR3 sequences listed, 21% are singletons. The sequencing here drew on PBMCs, taken roughly 23 days after the first yellow fever vaccination. All receptors derive from a man aged 18 to 29 who received the YFV17D yellow fever vaccine.

This clonotype came up a few times. The J gene is TRBJ2-7, the V gene TRBV18, with TRBD2 identical over 15 bases. The CDR3 extends over 15 amino acids. Germline V gene lookup returns CDR1 KGHSH and CDR2 LQKENI. Trimming took 0 bases from V and 7 from J; bases not matched to a gene: 1. CDR3 bases: TGTGCCAGCTCACCACCGGGACTAGCGGGGGGTGAGCAGTACGTC. Protein product: CASSPPGLAGGEQYV.

The rearrangement uses TRBV14 and TRBJ2-3; D possibly matches TRBD1 or TRBD2 (6 bases each). Germline-derived CDR1 and CDR2 are SGHDN and FVKESK. The CDR3 runs 16 residues. Trimming stripped 2 bases from V and 3 bases from J, with 15 bases between. The CDR3 DNA reads TGTGCCAGCAGCCAAAACGGGGGCGCAGGGACAGATACGCAGTATTTT. This encodes CASSQNGGAGTDTQYF.

This rearrangement joins TRBV28 to TRBJ2-5, with D hard to call. Germline CDR1 and CDR2: MDHEN and SYDVKM. Trimming took off 6 bases at V and 4 bases at J, with 21 bases between the two ends. There are 16 residues in the CDR3. The CDR3 protein is CASRPVAVTKRETQYF. As DNA, the CDR3 is TGTGCCAGCAGACCCGTCGCGGTGACCAAACGAGAGACCCAGTACTTC. The variable domain in full, with the rest retrieved from reference TRBV28 and TRBJ2-5, is DVKVTQSSRYLVKRTGEKVFLECVQDMDHENMFWYRQDPGLGLRLIYFSYDVKMKEKGDIPEGYSVSREKKERFSLILESASTNQTSMYLCASRPVAVTKRETQYFGPGTRLLVL.

In its sample, this clonotype was seen a few times. The chain links TRBV5-1 to TRBJ2-3; D is tentatively TRBD1 or TRBD2 (5 bases each). The CDR3 is made up of 14 amino acids. V lost 2 bases and J 6 bases, leaving 13 bases between the germline ends. Germline V gene lookup returns CDR1 SGHRS and CDR2 YFSETQ. The CDR3 coding sequence is TGCGCCAGCAGCTTCAAGCCCGAGGGGGATACGCAGTATTTT. Translation: CASSFKPEGDTQYF. Full variable domain (remainder filled in from reference TRBV5-1 and TRBJ2-3): KAGVTQTPRYLIKTRGQQVTLSCSPISGHRSVSWYQQTPGQGLQFLFEYFSETQRNKGNFPGRFSGRQFSNSRSEMNVSTLELGDSALYLCASSFKPEGDTQYFGPGTRLTVL.

This clonotype has more than one count but fewer than ten. The chain carries TRBV4-3 and TRBJ1-2, with TRBD1 identical over 7 bases. Germline CDR1 is LGHNA and CDR2 is YSLEER. V shed 6 bases and J 8 bases; nucleotides not matched to a gene: 12. There are 14 residues in the CDR3. CDR3 nucleotide sequence: TGCGCCAGCAGATACAACCAGGGGGTCCACGGCTACACCTTC. Translating gives CASRYNQGVHGYTF.

CDR3 bases: TGTGCCAGCAGCTTAGGGGGGACAGGGAACTACGAGCAGTACGTC. This sequence encodes CASSLGGTGNYEQYV. The J gene is TRBJ2-7, the V gene TRBV7-9; 9 bases line up with TRBD1. Germline V gives CDR1 SEHNR, CDR2 FQNEAQ (reference sequence). The CDR3 totals 15 residues. The V segment lost 1 base and the J segment 3 bases; nucleotides outside the gene matches: 4.

The CDR3 sequence: CASGYDGGAYNEQYF. CDR3 nucleotide sequence: TGTGCCAGCGGTTATGACGGGGGGGCCTATAACGAGCAGTACTTC. The V gene is TRBV12-3 or TRBV12-4, the J gene TRBJ2-7; 8 nucleotides line up with TRBD2. CDR3 length: 15 residues. V shed 8 bases and J 5 bases; nucleotides not matched to a gene: 14.

This clonotype showed up just a few times. V usage is TRBV7-9 and J usage is TRBJ1-1; D unresolved. This CDR3 comprises 15 residues. Deletions cut 5 bases from V and 1 base from J, with 14 bases between. The V gene's germline CDR1 is SEHNR and CDR2 FQNEAQ (reference sequence). CDR3 sequence (DNA): TGTGCCAGCAGCCCTCTACGGGTGCAGAACACTGAAGCTTTCTTT. This codes for CASSPLRVQNTEAFF.

This clonotype was counted a few times. The rearrangement joins TRBV11-3 to TRBJ2-5; 7 bases are shared with TRBD2. The J segment lost 2 bases and the V segment lost 5 bases, leaving 8 bases of the junction unmatched. In germline, CDR1 is SGHNT, CDR2 YENEEA. This CDR3 is built from 15 residues. CDR3 in amino acids: CASSQERGPQETQYF. CDR3 sequence (DNA): TGTGCCAGCAGCCAAGAGCGGGGACCGCAAGAGACCCAGTACTTC.

The table lists this clonotype with a few counts. The gene calls are TRBV29-1 and TRBJ1-1; D perhaps matches TRBD1 (5 bases). Germline assignment: CDR1 SQVTM and CDR2 ANQGSEA. The V end was cut by 5 bases, the J end by 4 bases, with 14 bases between. The CDR3 covers 13 residues. CDR3 in DNA: TGCAGCGTTCATCAGGGTATGGGCACTGAAGCTTTCTTT. This sequence encodes CSVHQGMGTEAFF.

The CDR3 sequence is CASSYDRAGGPNEQFF. CDR3 nucleotide sequence: TGTGCCAGCAGTTACGATCGGGCGGGGGGGCCCAATGAGCAGTTCTTC. The chain recombines TRBV6-5 with TRBJ2-1; 9 positions match TRBD2. Germline CDR1 and CDR2: MNHEY and SVGAGI. The V gene end was trimmed by 2 bases and the J gene end by 6 bases; junction bases not matched to a gene: 8. The length of the CDR3 is 16 residues.

J is TRBJ1-1 and V is TRBV5-1; D call uncertain. The CDR3 has 14 residues. Germline V gene sequence: CDR1 SGHRS, CDR2 YFSETQ. V was cut by 4 bases and J by 4 bases, with 14 bases left in between. CDR3 amino acids: CASSPGKRGTEAFF. The CDR3 DNA sequence: TGCGCCAGCAGCCCTGGGAAGCGGGGCACTGAAGCTTTCTTT.

The V call is TRBV11-2, the J call TRBJ1-6, with TRBD1 identical over 10 bases. The CDR3 runs to 16 residues. The germline V gene has CDR1 SGHAT and CDR2 FQNNGV. Trimming at V came to 5 bases and at J to 9 bases, leaving 10 bases not matched to a gene. The CDR3 DNA follows: TGTGCCAGCAGCCAAGGACAGGGGGTCTGGGGTTCACCCCTCCACTTT. This encodes CASSQGQGVWGSPLHF.

The J gene is TRBJ2-3, the V gene TRBV24-1, with D possibly TRBD2 on 5 matching bases. CDR3 size: 14 residues. Germline assignment: CDR1 KGHDR and CDR2 SFDVKD. V was shortened by 11 bases and J by 0 bases, with 14 bases between the two germline ends. The CDR3 sequence is CAIQRTGSTDTQYF. In DNA, the CDR3 is TGTGCCATCCAACGGACGGGAAGCACAGATACGCAGTATTTT.

A few counts support this clonotype. The genes are TRBV14 and TRBJ2-7, with no clear D. Trimming shortened V by 2 bases and J by 2 bases, and 7 bases separated the two germline ends. Looked up from germline, CDR1 is SGHDN and CDR2 is FVKESK. The CDR3 has 13 amino acids. CDR3 region: CASSQRHPYEQYF. The DNA of the CDR3 is TGTGCCAGCAGCCAACGGCACCCCTACGAGCAGTACTTC.

This clonotype was seen more than once but under ten times. The chain couples TRBV5-1 to TRBJ2-3; weak D call: TRBD2 (5 bases). Trimming shortened V by 0 bases and J by 5 bases, and 16 bases separated the two germline ends. The CDR3 has 16 amino acids. CDR1 is SGHRS and CDR2 is YFSETQ in the germline V gene. The DNA of the CDR3 is TGCGCCAGCAGCTTGGCCTTCTCGGGGTATGGAGATACGCAGTATTTT. It codes for CASSLAFSGYGDTQYF. Using reference TRBV5-1 and TRBJ2-3 for the parts outside the CDR3, the full variable domain is KAGVTQTPRYLIKTRGQQVTLSCSPISGHRSVSWYQQTPGQGLQFLFEYFSETQRNKGNFPGRFSGRQFSNSRSEMNVSTLELGDSALYLCASSLAFSGYGDTQYFGPGTRLTVL.

The sample holds a few counts of this clonotype. The chain recombines TRBV6-5 with TRBJ2-7, with TRBD1 matching 8 bases. V was pared by 0 bases and J by 3 bases, with 1 base of the junction left unmatched. This CDR3 has 14 residues. CDR1 MNHEY and CDR2 SVGAGI come from the germline V gene. Here the CDR3 DNA reads TGTGCCAGCAGTTACTCTGGGACAGGCTACGAGCAGTACTTC. Translation gives CASSYSGTGYEQYF.

The CDR3 DNA reads as TGCAGTGCTAGAAGAACAGGGAACACCGGGGAGCTGTTTTTT. Encoded protein: CSARRTGNTGELFF. The chain carries TRBV20-1 and TRBJ2-2, with D perhaps TRBD1 (5 bases). The CDR3 is 14 residues long. CDR1 and CDR2 from the germline V gene are DFQATT and SNEGSKA (reference sequence). The germline V and J ends were trimmed by 2 bases and 1 base, with 8 bases remaining between them.

The rearrangement links TRBV2 to TRBJ1-1; D unresolved. The CDR3 has 17 amino acids. CDR1 is SNHLY, CDR2 FYNNEI, per germline. Trimming cost V 1 base and J 0 bases, with 15 bases left between them. Here the CDR3 reads CASSEVSHLIMNTEAFF. CDR3 DNA: TGTGCCAGCAGTGAAGTTAGCCATCTGATTATGAACACTGAAGCTTTCTTT.

The V and J genes are TRBV18 and TRBJ2-5; 8 bases are a match to TRBD1. The CDR3 covers 16 residues. Trimming removed 3 bases from V and 2 bases from J; junction bases left unmatched: 8. The germline V gene has CDR1 KGHSH and CDR2 LQKENI. The CDR3: CASSPTGTGVQETQYF. DNA for the CDR3: TGTGCCAGCTCACCGACCGGGACAGGAGTTCAAGAGACCCAGTACTTC.

The V gene is TRBV7-6, the J gene TRBJ2-5; D is possibly TRBD2 (6 bases). Looked up from germline, CDR1 is SGHVS and CDR2 is FNYEAQ. Trimming shortened V by 1 base and J by 4 bases, and 22 bases separated the two germline ends. The CDR3 contains 18 residues. Here the CDR3 reads CASSLVPATTSKGETQYF. The CDR3 nucleotides are TGTGCCAGCAGCTTAGTTCCTGCCACGACTAGTAAAGGAGAGACCCAGTACTTC.

The rearrangement uses TRBV5-6 and TRBJ2-7, with D perhaps given as TRBD1 or TRBD2 (5 bases each). Trimming took 7 bases from V and 6 from J, leaving 11 bases between them. Germline CDR1 is SGHDT and CDR2 is YYEEEE. This CDR3 has 11 amino acids. CDR3 residues: CASPEGTEQYV. The CDR3 DNA reads TGTGCCAGCCCCGAGGGGACCGAGCAGTACGTC.

The genes are TRBV28 and TRBJ2-1; D perhaps matches TRBD1 (6 bases). Germline loops: CDR1 MDHEN, CDR2 SYDVKM. The CDR3 loop spans 16 amino acids. V was pared by 5 bases and J by 6 bases, with 20 bases between. CDR3 coding DNA: TGTGCCAGCAGTACCCAATGGCAGGGGATAAGCAATGAGCAGTTCTTC. Amino acid sequence: CASSTQWQGISNEQFF.

This clonotype occurred many times. The chain recombines TRBV28 with TRBJ2-1; a possible D gene is TRBD1 (5 bases). The CDR3 runs to 15 residues. The germline V and J ends were trimmed by 5 bases and 2 bases, with 13 bases remaining between them. Germline V gene lookup returns CDR1 MDHEN and CDR2 SYDVKM. CDR3 amino acids: CASSLLPTAYNEQFF. The CDR3 DNA follows: TGTGCCAGCAGTCTACTTCCGACAGCCTACAATGAGCAGTTCTTC.

This clonotype was seen only once. The chain employs TRBV20-1 and TRBJ1-2; 10 positions match TRBD1. CDR1 is DFQATT and CDR2 is SNEGSKA in the germline V gene (reference sequence). Trimming cost V 3 bases and J 4 bases; bases outside gene matches: 5. The CDR3 loop spans 14 amino acids. This CDR3 is CSASRDRGSYGYTF. Written as DNA, the CDR3 is TGCAGTGCTAGCAGGGACAGGGGATCCTATGGCTACACCTTC.

This clonotype was detected only a few times. V is TRBV3-1 and J is TRBJ2-1; 7 nucleotides align to TRBD2. The CDR3 totals 17 residues. J gave up 4 bases and V 0 bases, and 9 bases lay outside the gene matches. CDR1 LGHDT and CDR2 YNNKEL come from the germline V gene (reference sequence). CDR3 amino acids: CASSQDWMRGSYNEQFF. CDR3 nucleotides: TGTGCCAGCAGCCAAGATTGGATGCGGGGGTCTTACAATGAGCAGTTCTTC.

V and J are TRBV6-5 and TRBJ1-2; TRBD1 matches at 8 bases. J gave up 3 bases and V 4 bases, and 7 bases lay outside the gene matches. Germline CDR1 reads MNHEY; CDR2 reads SVGAGI. The CDR3 is 15 residues long. CDR3 in amino acids: CASSSIRDRHYGYTF. The CDR3 bases are TGTGCCAGCAGTTCCATCCGGGACAGGCACTATGGCTACACCTTC.

This clonotype was seen more than once but under ten times. The chain links TRBV6-5 to TRBJ2-7; a possible D gene is TRBD1 (6 bases). The germline V gene encodes CDR1 MNHEY and CDR2 SVGAGI. Trimming cost V 3 bases and J 2 bases, with 14 bases left between them. The CDR3 length is 15 residues. In DNA, the CDR3 is TGTGCCAGCAGTTATCTGACAGGCCGTCCCTACGAGCAGTACTTC. Encoded protein: CASSYLTGRPYEQYF.

Note on this clonotype: Just one base apart from a much larger clone, this may be a read error. The V gene is TRBV29-1, the J gene TRBJ2-3, with D unclear. This CDR3 contains 10 residues. Germline V CDR1 and CDR2: SQVTM, ANQGSEA. CDR3 DNA: TGCAGGGTGAGAAAAGATACGCAGTATTTT. Protein sequence: CRVRKDTQYF.

This clonotype was counted ten times or more. The chain uses TRBV6-4 and TRBJ1-5; D not certain. The CDR3 spans 13 residues. The V gene's germline CDR1 is MRHNA and CDR2 SNTAGT. V dropped 4 bases and J dropped 1 base, with 5 bases sitting between them. CDR3 DNA: TGTGCCAGCAGTGCCGGGAGCAATCAGCCCCAGCATTTT. Encoded protein: CASSAGSNQPQHF.

The chain is built from TRBV12-3 or TRBV12-4 and TRBJ2-1, with 7 positions matching TRBD1. The length of the CDR3 is 16 residues. The junction had 16 bases not matched to a gene; V was cut back by 4 bases and J by 10 bases. CDR3 sequence: CASSSRGPGTAKEQFF. The CDR3 DNA reads as TGTGCCAGCAGTTCCAGGGGTCCCGGGACAGCAAAAGAGCAGTTCTTC.

This chain connects TRBV18 to TRBJ2-7; no reliable D call. Germline assignment: CDR1 KGHSH and CDR2 LQKENI. The CDR3 runs 13 residues. V shed 5 bases and J shed 2 bases, with 10 bases lying between them. In DNA form, the CDR3 reads TGTGCCAGCTCAGAGGATTTAACCTACGAGCAGTACGTC. This sequence encodes CASSEDLTYEQYV.